This passage covers 3 T cell receptor beta chains from one sample sequenced in a study of T cells in women clearing cervical HPV infection. Assay: immunoSEQ multiplex PCR; the TCRdb copy retains only in-frame clones and omits some. The repertoire table contains about 22,000 clones. The specimen sequenced was blood buffy coat. These receptors came from a woman aged 18-69 years with a cervical HPV16 infection that either progressed to CIN3+ or cleared (not recorded which).

In regard to this clone: The read gets to within 3 residues of the CDR3 end, and the germline J gene fills in the rest. The V and J genes are TRBV5-1 and TRBJ2-3; TRBD1 matches at 7 bases. J gave up 6 bases and V 2 bases, and 12 bases lay outside the gene matches. The CDR3 is 16 residues long. Germline lookup yields CDR1 SGHRS and CDR2 YFSETQ. CDR3 sequence: CASSFGTVTRYDTQYF. The covered CDR3 bases are TGCGCCAGCAGCTTTGGGACAGTTACTCGGTACGATACG.

On this clone itself: The DNA ends 3 residues before the CDR3 does, and the rest of the CDR3 is filled in from the germline J gene. The V call is TRBV29-1, the J call TRBJ1-4; D unresolved. The V gene's germline CDR1 is SQVTM and CDR2 ANQGSEA. The CDR3 contains 15 residues. Trimming pared 1 base from V and 5 bases from J, leaving 14 bases between. This chain's CDR3 is CSVEVIQAGNEKLFF. The CDR3 bases that were read are TGCAGCGTTGAAGTTATCCAGGCGGGGAATGAAAAA.

For this clone: Read coverage stops 3 residues before the CDR3 terminus; the germline J gene supplies the remainder. The V call is TRBV5-1, the J call TRBJ1-2; D not resolved. The CDR3 extends over 16 amino acids. The germline V and J ends were trimmed by 4 bases and 1 base, with 17 bases remaining between them. CDR1 is SGHRS and CDR2 is YFSETQ in the germline V gene. The sequenced CDR3 bases are TGCGCCAGCAGCCTGACACGACCGTCGAATAACTATGGC. It is translated as CASSLTRPSNNYG. The entire CDR3 protein reads CASSLTRPSNNYGYTF.